The entry that follows covers one TCR beta chain sequence. Its antigen is unidentified. These data come from a study of T cell repertoires in cytomegalovirus infection. Across the whole study: Public TCR beta signature analysis indicated the presence of both CMV infection and matching HLA type. Regarding the study as a whole: CMV-specific TCR beta clonotypes restricted by HLA-C dominated the ex vivo response. The cumulative frequency of public TCR beta families identified carriers of CMV plus the relevant HLA.

In TCRdb, the reads were re-called with MiXCR into one record per CDR3 protein. The table includes 200,000 to 250,000 distinct CDR3 sequences, about 20% detected once. Trimming removed 9 bases from V and 8 bases from J; junction bases left unmatched: 17. Germline assignment: CDR1 MNHNY and CDR2 SVGAGI (reference sequence). The CDR3 contains 16 residues. The receptor was isolated from a human donor in good health (CMV status not recorded). Some clones in this sample may be carry-over from other donors' samples. The sequenced sample was CD8+ T cells from PBMCs. V and J are TRBV6-6 and TRBJ2-1; 9 nucleotides match TRBD2. CDR3 loop: CASFLETSGLLDEQFF. The CDR3 DNA reads as TGTGCCAGTTTTCTAGAAACTAGCGGGCTTTTGGATGAGCAGTTCTTC.